This T cell receptor beta chain was sequenced in a study of CD8+ T cells in alopecia areata. Germline values: CDR1 SQVTM, CDR2 ANQGSEA. The CDR3 has 13 residues. Trimming took 3 bases from V and 2 from J, leaving 8 bases between them. Reverse transcription of extracted RNA yielded cDNA, which provided the sequencing template. The protocol was immunoSEQ multiplex PCR, while the TCRdb copy is restricted to in-frame clones and leaves out a portion. The sample includes around 210,000 clones, just over 55% of them seen just once. The gene calls are TRBV29-1 and TRBJ1-5; D possibly corresponds to TRBD1 (5 bases). Sample: CD8+ T cells sorted from blood. The TCR sequence derives from a human donor in good health. CDR3 coding DNA: TGCAGCGTTGATCAGGGTGGCAATCAGCCCCAGCATTTT. Its translation: CSVDQGGNQPQHF. Together with reference TRBV29-1 and TRBJ1-5, the CDR3 gives the full variable domain: SAVISQKPSRDICQRGTSLTIQCQVDSQVTMMFWYRQQPGQSLTLIATANQGSEATYESGFVIDKFPISRPNLTFSTLTVSNMSPEDSSIYLCSVDQGGNQPQHFGDGTRLSIL.